This TCR beta chain was captured by sequencing in a study of Ad26.COV2.S vaccination and SARS-CoV-2 variants. The CDR3 runs to 11 residues. Trimming stripped 4 bases from V and 4 bases from J, with 1 base between. Treatment meaning: around 19 received Ad26.COV2.S at low or high dose, single or two shots; about 5 received placebo; per-sample allocation not given. After the first vaccine or placebo injection, samples were drawn on day 63. Immunization relied on an Ad26 vector, which expressed Wuhan-strain SARS-CoV-2 spike. Profiling relied on immunoSEQ multiplex PCR, and the TCRdb table lists in-frame clones only, not all of them. The sample has around 300,000 clones; 85% to 90% are singletons.

The receptor's source is a person aged 18 to 65 who received the Ad26.COV2.S COVID-19 vaccine or a placebo. The source material was peripheral blood, sampled in a trial of Ad26.COV2.S vaccine versus placebo. The V gene is TRBV12-3 or TRBV12-4, the J gene TRBJ1-4; D ambiguous. The CDR3, as DNA: TGTGCCAGCAGTTATAATGAAAAACTGTTTTTT. Its protein product is CASSYNEKLFF.